The 28 T cell receptor beta chains presented below share a single source sample, sequenced in a study of CD8+ T cells in alopecia areata. Following extraction, RNA underwent reverse transcription to cDNA, which served as the sequencing template. Sequencing used immunoSEQ multiplex PCR; TCRdb keeps in-frame clones, though not all of them. The sample records about 130,000 clones, around 49% being singletons. The sequencing used CD8+ T cells sorted from blood, collected at week 0. These receptors came from a human donor with alopecia areata.

The chain has TRBV7-2 and TRBJ1-1; no firm D call. The CDR3 length is 16 residues. Looked up from germline, CDR1 is SGHTA and CDR2 is FQGNSA. V shed 1 base and J shed 2 bases, with 14 bases lying between them. In DNA, the CDR3 is TGTGCCAGCAGCTTAGTTTCCGTTTTCCTTAACACTGAAGCTTTCTTT. This translates into CASSLVSVFLNTEAFF.

This clone was seen a single time. The gene calls are TRBV29-1 and TRBJ2-2; TRBD1 is a possible D gene (5 bases). The CDR3 has 14 residues. Germline-derived CDR1 and CDR2 are SQVTM and ANQGSEA. The V end lost 1 base, the J end lost 6 bases, and 12 bases lay between the germline ends. The DNA of the CDR3 is TGCAGCGTTGAAGTTCGCCAGGGCGCCGGGGAGCTGTTTTTT. Translating gives CSVEVRQGAGELFF.

The V call is TRBV4-3, the J call TRBJ1-4; D is unresolved. The CDR3 spans 16 residues. CDR1 and CDR2 from the germline V gene are LGHNA and YSLEER. V was pared by 1 base and J by 4 bases, with 13 bases between. The CDR3 bases are TGCGCCAGCAGCCAAGGCCAGACTCGGGGTAATGAAAAACTGTTTTTT. Protein sequence: CASSQGQTRGNEKLFF.

The genes are TRBV25-1 and TRBJ1-2, with D perhaps matching TRBD1 (5 bases). This CDR3 comprises 14 residues. CDR1 is MGHDK and CDR2 is SYGVNS in the germline V gene. Trimming cost V 0 bases and J 8 bases, with 13 bases left between them. The CDR3 here is CASSEYEGEWGYTF. The CDR3 nucleotides are TGTGCCAGCAGTGAATATGAAGGGGAGTGGGGCTACACCTTC.

The CDR3 protein is CSASNSYEQYF. The CDR3 nucleotides are TGCAGTGCCAGTAACTCCTACGAGCAGTACTTC. The chain uses TRBV20-1 and TRBJ2-7; D not resolved. The CDR3 extends over 11 amino acids. The V end lost 6 bases, the J end lost 0 bases, and 6 bases lay between the germline ends. Per the germline V gene, CDR1 is DFQATT and CDR2 is SNEGSKA (reference sequence).

The V call is TRBV4-1, the J call TRBJ1-5, with TRBD1 as a possible D gene (5 bases). V lost 5 bases and J lost 8, with 19 bases in between. The CDR3 loop spans 15 amino acids. Germline CDR1 is MGHRA and CDR2 is YSYEKL. The CDR3 loop is CASSTRGGGIEPQHF. The CDR3 DNA reads as TGCGCCAGCAGCACACGCGGCGGGGGAATAGAGCCCCAGCATTTT.

The rearrangement uses TRBV11-2 and TRBJ2-3; 11 positions agree with TRBD2. Germline V gives CDR1 SGHAT, CDR2 FQNNGV. The CDR3 has 15 amino acids. Trimming at V came to 5 bases and at J to 5 bases, leaving 6 bases not matched to a gene. CDR3 sequence (DNA): TGTGCCAGCAGCCGTAGCGGGGGGGCATTAGATACGCAGTATTTT. Translation: CASSRSGGALDTQYF.

This clone was observed a few times. The V gene is TRBV5-1, the J gene TRBJ2-7; perhaps TRBD1 as D (6 bases). The CDR3 runs 15 residues. Between the trimmed V and J ends, which lost 3 bases and 3 bases, there was a span of 16 bases. Germline V lookup: CDR1 SGHRS, CDR2 YFSETQ. Written as DNA, the CDR3 is TGCGCCAGCAGCTGGACGGGACAATCGGGCTACGAGCAGTACTTC. This gives the protein CASSWTGQSGYEQYF.

This clone was seen a handful of times. The chain combines TRBV14 with TRBJ2-1; possibly TRBD1 or TRBD2 for D (5 bases each). The germline gives CDR1 SGHDN, CDR2 FVKESK. This CDR3 is 14 amino acids long. Deletions cut 1 base from V and 15 bases from J, with 19 bases between. The CDR3: CASSQGGDLGDRFF. CDR3 nucleotide sequence: TGTGCCAGCAGCCAAGGAGGGGATTTGGGGGACCGGTTCTTC.

The CDR3 region is CASSTSQETQYF. The CDR3 DNA follows: TGTGCCAGCAGCACCTCACAAGAGACCCAGTACTTC. The genes are TRBV6-5 and TRBJ2-5; D not certain. The CDR3 loop spans 12 amino acids. Germline V gene sequence: CDR1 MNHEY, CDR2 SVGAGI. V gave up 6 bases and J gave up 2 bases, with 7 bases separating them.

The genes are TRBV29-1 and TRBJ2-1, with a weak D call TRBD1 (5 bases). Trimming cost V 1 base and J 7 bases, with 17 bases left between them. CDR1 and CDR2 (germline): SQVTM, ANQGSEA. The CDR3 is 15 residues long. The CDR3 DNA reads as TGCAGCGTTGAAGTATCCCAGGGTTGGTTGAATGAGCAGTTCTTC. As protein: CSVEVSQGWLNEQFF.

The chain couples TRBV29-1 to TRBJ2-3; 7 nucleotides agree with TRBD2. The CDR3 sequence is 17 residues long. Losses at the gene ends were 1 base for V and 4 bases for J; bases not matched to a gene: 14. Germline CDR1 and CDR2: SQVTM and ANQGSEA. CDR3 in DNA: TGCAGCGTTGAAGCGGGGGGAGACATACTTCAGGCAGATACGCAGTATTTT. Protein sequence: CSVEAGGDILQADTQYF.

At least ten counts were recorded for this clone. The chain carries TRBV5-1 and TRBJ2-1, with 7 nucleotides matching TRBD1. The CDR3 loop spans 15 amino acids. The germline CDR1 and CDR2 sequences are SGHRS and YFSETQ. V shed 1 base, J shed 1 base, and the junction held 2 bases outside the gene matches. CDR3 bases: TGCGCCAGCAGCTTGCCAGGGGGATCCTACAATGAGCAGTTCTTC. Encoded protein: CASSLPGGSYNEQFF.

This clone was counted between two and nine times. This chain uses TRBV15 with TRBJ1-5, with D maybe TRBD1 (6 bases). The CDR3 has 15 amino acids. Germline V gene sequence: CDR1 LNHNV, CDR2 YYDKDF (reference sequence). The V end was cut by 2 bases, the J end by 1 base, with 9 bases between. Written as DNA, the CDR3 is TGTGCCACCAGCAGATACAGGGAGAGCAATCAGCCCCAGCATTTT. Translated: CATSRYRESNQPQHF. Full variable domain (rest looked up from reference TRBV15 and TRBJ1-5): DAMVIQNPRYQVTQFGKPVTLSCSQTLNHNVMYWYQQKSSQAPKLLFHYYDKDFNNEADTPDNFQSRRPNTSFCFLDIRSPGLGDTAMYLCATSRYRESNQPQHFGDGTRLSIL.

The J gene is TRBJ2-3, the V gene TRBV9; either TRBD1 or TRBD2 may fit D (6 bases each). Looked up from germline, CDR1 is SGDLS and CDR2 is YYNGEE. Trimming removed 4 bases from V and 4 bases from J, with 22 bases in between. There are 17 residues in the CDR3. The CDR3 bases are TGTGCCAGCAGCCCCGTCGGGGGCGGGGTGATAGCAGATACGCAGTATTTT. Translated, it gives CASSPVGGGVIADTQYF.

This clone has a handful of counts. The V and J genes are TRBV15 and TRBJ2-1; D is possibly TRBD1 (5 bases). CDR1 LNHNV and CDR2 YYDKDF come from the germline V gene (reference sequence). CDR3 size: 14 residues. The V and J ends lost 3 bases and 2 bases respectively, with 8 bases between them. The CDR3 loop reads CATSRETAYNEQFF. The CDR3 DNA sequence: TGTGCCACCAGCAGGGAGACAGCCTACAATGAGCAGTTCTTC.

This clone was seen a handful of times. The CDR3 here is CASRNSDNSYEQYF. The CDR3 bases are TGCGCCAGCAGGAACTCGGACAACTCCTACGAGCAGTACTTC. This chain joins TRBV5-1 and TRBJ2-7; TRBD1 is a possible D gene (5 bases). V was pared by 5 bases and J by 0 bases, with 12 bases between. CDR3 length: 14 amino acids. Germline loops: CDR1 SGHRS, CDR2 YFSETQ.

This clone has just a few counts. The CDR3 DNA reads as TGTGCCTGGTGCCGATTAAAGAACACTGAAGCTTTCTTT. This encodes CAWCRLKNTEAFF. This sequence joins TRBV30 and TRBJ1-1; no reliable D call. The length of the CDR3 is 13 residues. Germline CDR1 GTSNPN, CDR2 SVGIG (reference sequence). V lost 5 bases to trimming and J lost 1 base, with 11 bases between them.

V gene TRBV30 combines with J gene TRBJ1-1; D not resolved. Germline CDR1 GTSNPN, CDR2 SVGIG (reference sequence). The ends were cut back, 0 bases at V and 5 bases at J, with 7 bases in the middle. The CDR3 has 12 residues. CDR3 nucleotides: TGTGCCTGGAGTGTCGGTCGGACTGAAGCTTTCTTT. It specifies CAWSVGRTEAFF.

The chain has TRBV5-6 and TRBJ2-7, with D perhaps matching TRBD2 (5 bases). The CDR3 runs 14 residues. The V end was cut by 1 base, the J end by 1 base, with 9 bases between. The germline V gene encodes CDR1 SGHDT and CDR2 YYEEEE. The CDR3 loop reads CASSLSGRSYEQYF. CDR3 bases: TGTGCCAGCAGCTTGTCGGGAAGGTCCTACGAGCAGTACTTC.

This rearrangement joins TRBV7-6 to TRBJ2-7; TRBD2 is a possible D gene (6 bases). Trimming removed 4 bases at V and 5 bases at J, with 12 bases between. The CDR3 is 13 residues long. Germline-derived CDR1 and CDR2 are SGHVS and FNYEAQ. CDR3 coding DNA: TGTGCCAGCAGCTCGTCGGGGGTCCACGAGCAGTACTTC. This sequence encodes CASSSSGVHEQYF.

This chain connects TRBV29-1 to TRBJ2-5, with 7 nucleotides matching TRBD1. The V gene's germline CDR1 is SQVTM and CDR2 ANQGSEA. The junction had 3 bases not matched to a gene; V was cut back by 0 bases and J by 2 bases. The CDR3 spans 14 residues. As DNA, the CDR3 is TGCAGCGTTGAAGATGAGGACAGGCAAGAGACCCAGTACTTC. It codes for CSVEDEDRQETQYF.

The chain recombines TRBV27 with TRBJ2-7, with 8 bases aligning to TRBD1. CDR1 is MNHEY, CDR2 SMNVEV, per germline (reference sequence). V dropped 5 bases and J dropped 5; count of bases not matched to a gene: 5. This CDR3 has 13 residues. CDR3 DNA sequence: TGTGCCAGCAGTCCGACAGGGGAGGACGAGCAGTACTTC. Translating gives CASSPTGEDEQYF.

The CDR3 here is CANSAGTGDYNEQFF. CDR3 DNA: TGTGCCAACTCGGCCGGGACAGGGGACTACAATGAGCAGTTCTTC. The chain joins TRBV10-3 to TRBJ2-1; 10 bases align to TRBD1. Germline CDR1 reads ENHRY; CDR2 reads SYGVKD. There are 15 residues in the CDR3. V shed 10 bases, J shed 3 bases, and the junction held 9 bases outside the gene matches.

This clone was observed a handful of times. CDR3 sequence: CASSQDGSPYEQYF. In DNA, the CDR3 is TGCGCCAGCAGCCAAGATGGCAGTCCCTACGAGCAGTACTTC. This chain uses TRBV4-1 with TRBJ2-7; no clear D gene. The V and J ends lost 0 bases and 2 bases respectively, with 8 bases between them. The CDR3 contains 14 residues. Germline V gives CDR1 MGHRA, CDR2 YSYEKL.

The chain recombines TRBV29-1 with TRBJ1-2, with no clear D. The CDR3 extends over 17 amino acids. V was shortened by 2 bases and J by 1 base, with 20 bases between the two germline ends. Germline V gene data show CDR1 as SQVTM and CDR2 as ANQGSEA. The CDR3 DNA sequence: TGCAGCGTTGAATATCGCGGCCTACCTAATATTAACTATGGCTACACCTTC. Amino acids: CSVEYRGLPNINYGYTF.

The chain combines TRBV7-2 with TRBJ2-7; D remains unclear. The CDR3 covers 16 residues. V lost 1 base and J lost 3, with 16 bases in between. Germline V gene lookup returns CDR1 SGHTA and CDR2 FQGNSA. The CDR3 sequence: CASSLGASPVGYEQYF. The CDR3, as DNA: TGTGCCAGCAGCTTAGGGGCCTCGCCGGTGGGCTACGAGCAGTACTTC.

The J gene is TRBJ2-1, the V gene TRBV29-1, with 9 nucleotides matching TRBD1. Per germline, CDR1 SQVTM and CDR2 ANQGSEA. Unmatched junction bases numbered 2, after V lost 7 bases and J lost 4 bases. This CDR3 comprises 12 residues. CDR3 nucleotides: TGCAGCGGGGACAGGGTTTACAATGAGCAGTTCTTC. Its translation is CSGDRVYNEQFF.